Following are 20 T cell receptor beta chains from one sample sequenced in a study of blood T cell repertoires in COVID-19. Sequenced by immunoSEQ multiplex PCR; TCRdb stores in-frame clones only, minus some. The data hold 150,000 to 200,000 clones, with 79% observed a single time. Sequencing was carried out using peripheral blood. Receptors were obtained from a man aged 55 to 70 with active or convalescent COVID-19.

This sequence joins TRBV15 and TRBJ2-7; D unclear. CDR1 LNHNV and CDR2 YYDKDF come from the germline V gene (reference sequence). The CDR3 loop spans 14 amino acids. Deletions cut 0 bases from V and 3 bases from J, with 9 bases between. For the CDR3, the DNA is TGTGCCACCAGCAGAGAGAGAGGCCTCTACGAGCAGTACTTC. Its translation: CATSRERGLYEQYF.

In its sample, this clone was seen once. The V call is TRBV7-9, the J call TRBJ1-6, with 9 bases that match TRBD1. The CDR3 has 16 amino acids. Germline values: CDR1 SEHNR, CDR2 FQNEAQ (reference sequence). V lost 3 bases to trimming and J lost 5 bases; unmatched junction nucleotides: 5. CDR3 in DNA: TGTGCCAGCAGCTTGGGAAGGACAGGGGATAATTCACCCCTCCACTTT. It encodes CASSLGRTGDNSPLHF.

The chain is built from TRBV28 and TRBJ1-4; 7 bases align to TRBD1. In germline, CDR1 is MDHEN, CDR2 SYDVKM. J lost 2 bases, V lost 6 bases, and 9 bases had no gene match. This CDR3 spans 16 amino acids. Written as DNA, the CDR3 is TGTGCCAGCAGAGTGCCGGGACAGAGCACTAATGAAAAACTGTTTTTT. Residues: CASRVPGQSTNEKLFF.

The chain is built from TRBV7-2 and TRBJ2-5, with 7 bases lining up with TRBD1. V was pared by 4 bases and J by 1 base, with 6 bases of the junction left unmatched. The CDR3 sequence is 15 residues long. In germline, CDR1 is SGHTA, CDR2 FQGNSA. CDR3 DNA sequence: TGTGCCAGCAGCTCCGTAGACAGGGCCCAAGAGACCCAGTACTTC. Its protein product is CASSSVDRAQETQYF.

The J gene is TRBJ1-2, the V gene TRBV19; D uncertain. Trimming shortened V by 3 bases and J by 4 bases, and 21 bases separated the two germline ends. Germline CDR1 is LNHDA and CDR2 is SQIVND (reference sequence). The CDR3 totals 17 residues. The CDR3 DNA reads as TGTGCCAGTAGTATCCCTCACGGGAGGGCCGGATCCTATGGCTACACCTTC. Protein: CASSIPHGRAGSYGYTF.

This chain links TRBV25-1 with TRBJ2-1, with TRBD2 matching 8 bases. The J segment lost 13 bases and the V segment lost 0 bases, leaving 14 bases of the junction unmatched. Germline V gives CDR1 MGHDK, CDR2 SYGVNS. The CDR3 runs 16 residues. The CDR3 sequence: CASSEYREAGSGKQFF. In DNA form, the CDR3 reads TGTGCCAGCAGTGAATATAGGGAGGCGGGTAGCGGGAAACAGTTCTTC.

The table lists this clone with a few counts. CDR3 residues: CASSVTQGTNEKLFF. CDR3 coding DNA: TGTGCCAGCAGCGTAACACAGGGAACTAATGAAAAACTGTTTTTT. The gene calls are TRBV9 and TRBJ1-4, with D possibly matching TRBD1 (6 bases). Trimming stripped 1 base from V and 1 base from J, with 8 bases between. CDR3 length equals 15 residues. CDR1 is SGDLS, CDR2 YYNGEE, per germline.

The genes are TRBV6-6 and TRBJ1-2, with D tentatively TRBD1 (6 bases). Trimming removed 6 bases from V and 9 bases from J, with 20 bases in between. Germline CDR1 reads MNHNY; CDR2 reads SVGAGI (reference sequence). The CDR3 is 14 residues long. The CDR3 is CASSQSGGGWSYTF. CDR3 bases: TGTGCCAGCAGCCAGAGTGGTGGGGGCTGGAGCTACACCTTC.

J is TRBJ1-2 and V is TRBV14; D remains unclear. V was cut by 3 bases and J by 1 base, with 12 bases left in between. CDR3 length: 15 amino acids. In germline, CDR1 is SGHDN, CDR2 FVKESK. DNA for the CDR3: TGTGCCAGCAGCCACCCAGTCGGAGGTAACTATGGCTACACCTTC. As protein: CASSHPVGGNYGYTF.

The chain couples TRBV24-1 to TRBJ2-1; 10 bases fit TRBD2. CDR1 is KGHDR, CDR2 SFDVKD, per germline. The CDR3 runs 15 residues. Unmatched junction bases numbered 5, after V lost 4 bases and J lost 6 bases. CDR3 nucleotides: TGTGCCACCAGTGACGGAAGCGGGAGGGGCAATGAGCAGTTCTTC. It codes for CATSDGSGRGNEQFF.

CDR3 sequence: CASSLVGTYPYEQYF. The DNA for the CDR3 is TGTGCCAGCAGCTTAGTCGGGACATACCCCTACGAGCAGTACTTC. The V call is TRBV7-9, the J call TRBJ2-7; perhaps TRBD1 as D (6 bases). The germline V and J ends were trimmed by 1 base and 2 bases, with 12 bases remaining between them. The CDR3 extends over 15 amino acids. Germline lookup yields CDR1 SEHNR and CDR2 FQNEAQ (reference sequence).

The J gene is TRBJ2-4, the V gene TRBV6-6; maybe TRBD1 (6 bases). Deletions cut 8 bases from V and 1 base from J, with 18 bases between. Per germline, CDR1 MNHNY and CDR2 SVGAGI (reference sequence). This CDR3 contains 16 residues. CDR3 nucleotide sequence: TGTGCCAGCCTGGAATCTGGGGGCGCGGCCAAAAACATTCAGTACTTC. Protein product: CASLESGGAAKNIQYF.

The gene calls are TRBV28 and TRBJ2-7; possibly TRBD2 for D (6 bases). V gave up 5 bases and J gave up 7 bases, with 15 bases separating them. The CDR3 loop spans 13 amino acids. Germline V gives CDR1 MDHEN, CDR2 SYDVKM. Here the CDR3 DNA reads TGTGCCAGCAGTGTGGGAGGTCCGGGGGAGCAGTACTTC. Amino acids: CASSVGGPGEQYF. The full variable domain, in which reference TRBV28 and TRBJ2-7 provide the parts outside the CDR3, is DVKVTQSSRYLVKRTGEKVFLECVQDMDHENMFWYRQDPGLGLRLIYFSYDVKMKEKGDIPEGYSVSREKKERFSLILESASTNQTSMYLCASSVGGPGEQYFGPGTRLTVT.

The chain recombines TRBV6-5 with TRBJ1-5; the match to TRBD1 covers 8 bases. The length of the CDR3 is 13 residues. The germline V gene encodes CDR1 MNHEY and CDR2 SVGAGI. The V and J ends lost 7 bases and 6 bases, in that order; junction bases with no gene match: 5. For the CDR3, the DNA is TGTGCCAGCACCCCGGGACAGGCTCAGCCCCAGCATTTT. Translation: CASTPGQAQPQHF.

V usage is TRBV28 and J usage is TRBJ1-5, with D possibly matching TRBD1 (6 bases). This CDR3 is 15 amino acids long. Germline CDR1 reads MDHEN; CDR2 reads SYDVKM. Trimming removed 2 bases at V and 5 bases at J, with 13 bases between. For the CDR3, the DNA is TGTGCCAGCAGTTTAGGGACATTAAGGTATCAGCCCCAGCATTTT. This sequence encodes CASSLGTLRYQPQHF.

This clone showed up just once. CDR3 residues: CASSPRGRGRTEAFF. The CDR3 coding sequence is TGTGCCAGCAGTCCCCGTGGCAGGGGTAGGACTGAAGCTTTCTTT. The rearrangement uses TRBV28 and TRBJ1-1, with D maybe TRBD1 (6 bases). The CDR3 totals 15 residues. V gave up 5 bases and J gave up 5 bases, with 18 bases separating them. Germline V CDR1 and CDR2: MDHEN, SYDVKM.

The chain links TRBV19 to TRBJ2-1; maybe TRBD1 (5 bases). Trimming removed 3 bases at V and 7 bases at J, with 13 bases between. CDR3 length equals 14 residues. CDR1 and CDR2 (germline): LNHDA, SQIVND (reference sequence). The CDR3 protein is CASSIWQGRNEQFF. CDR3 bases: TGTGCCAGTAGTATCTGGCAGGGAAGAAATGAGCAGTTCTTC.

The chain carries TRBV9 and TRBJ2-5, with D possibly TRBD1 on 7 matching bases. The germline V gene has CDR1 SGDLS and CDR2 YYNGEE. The length of the CDR3 is 17 residues. The V gene lost 4 bases and the J gene lost 3 bases, with 22 bases spanning the gap. This CDR3 reads CASSSRQGGLLEETQYF. In DNA form, the CDR3 reads TGTGCCAGCAGCTCACGACAGGGAGGTCTTTTAGAAGAGACCCAGTACTTC.

V gene TRBV15 combines with J gene TRBJ2-7; weak D call: TRBD1 (6 bases). Germline CDR1 and CDR2: LNHNV and YYDKDF (reference sequence). Trimming left V 0 bases short and J 0 bases short, with 15 bases between. The CDR3 is made up of 17 amino acids. DNA of the CDR3: TGTGCCACCAGCAGAGAACCCCACAGGGAAAGCTCCTACGAGCAGTACTTC. Protein product: CATSREPHRESSYEQYF.

This clone has just a few counts. This rearrangement joins TRBV15 to TRBJ1-2, with TRBD1 as a possible D gene (6 bases). This CDR3 contains 14 residues. Germline CDR1 and CDR2: LNHNV and YYDKDF (reference sequence). V was trimmed by 1 base and J by 3 bases, leaving 9 bases between them. Here the CDR3 DNA reads TGTGCCACCAGCAGAGGGGGGCGCGACTATGGCTACACCTTC. Translated: CATSRGGRDYGYTF.